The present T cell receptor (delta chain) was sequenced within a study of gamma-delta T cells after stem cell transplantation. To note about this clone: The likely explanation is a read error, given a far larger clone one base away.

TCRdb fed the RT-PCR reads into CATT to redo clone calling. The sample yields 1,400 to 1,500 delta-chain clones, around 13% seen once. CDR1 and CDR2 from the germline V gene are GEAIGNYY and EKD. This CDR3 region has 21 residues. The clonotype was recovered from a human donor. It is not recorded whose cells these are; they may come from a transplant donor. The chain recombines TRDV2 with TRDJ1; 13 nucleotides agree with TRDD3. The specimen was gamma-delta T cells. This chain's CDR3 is CACDTLLGDTTLTHYTAKLIF. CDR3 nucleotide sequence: TGTGCCTGTGACACCCTACTGGGGGATACGACCCTCACCCATTACACCGCTAAACTCATCTTT.